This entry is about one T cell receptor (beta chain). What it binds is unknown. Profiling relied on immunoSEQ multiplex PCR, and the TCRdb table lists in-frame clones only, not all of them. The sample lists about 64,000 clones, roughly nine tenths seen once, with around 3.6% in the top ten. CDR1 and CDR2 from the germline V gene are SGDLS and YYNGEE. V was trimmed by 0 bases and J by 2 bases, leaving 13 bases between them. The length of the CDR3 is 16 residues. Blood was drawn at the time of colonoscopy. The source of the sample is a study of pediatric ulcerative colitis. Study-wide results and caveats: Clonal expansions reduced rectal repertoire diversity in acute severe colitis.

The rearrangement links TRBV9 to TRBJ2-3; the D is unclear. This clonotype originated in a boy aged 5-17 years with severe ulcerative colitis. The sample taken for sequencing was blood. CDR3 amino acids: CASSVGWAAYTDTQYF. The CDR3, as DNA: TGTGCCAGCAGCGTAGGGTGGGCAGCATACACAGATACGCAGTATTTT.